The present T cell receptor (beta chain) was sequenced within a study of cytomegalovirus exposure and HLA in healthy donors (dated 2017 in TCRdb). For the wider study: An earlier analysis of approximately 600 of the donors reported roughly 270 Gb of sequence data and some 100 million unique TCR beta sequences from some 180 million T cells. Among the roughly 390 genotyped donors, around 81% belonged to the genetic ancestry cluster associated with self-reported Caucasian donors. Across around 400 genotyped donors of the cohort, an average of about 200,000 unique TCR beta nucleotide sequences per donor were sequenced, and roughly 18% of those sequences were non-productive. To predict cytomegalovirus infection status, the study brought together high-throughput TCR immunosequencing, statistical association of individual TCRs with disease status, and machine learning. In an earlier analysis of a few hundred of the donors, high-throughput TCR beta sequencing was used to judge whether each TCR beta V gene segment behaved as functional or pseudogenic. In the later analysis, no new phenotypic data were used to find candidate immune exposures; instead, reliance was placed on TCR beta sequences and their occurrence across donors. The T cell repertoires of roughly 660 subjects were profiled by immunosequencing and related to cytomegalovirus serostatus. HLA typing included class I and class II loci at four-digit resolution. Typing coverage varied by locus: about 620-640 donors for A, B, C, DRB1 and DQB1; approximately 500 for DQA1; more than 600 for DPA1; some 470 for DPB1. Donor age, sex, ethnicity and CMV serostatus were compiled alongside the repertoire data. Roughly 300 gigabases of sequencing data and around 88 million unique TCR sequences made up an early release that covered roughly 670 HLA-typed donors. Along with the approximately 700-subject first cohort, a separate validation cohort of over 90 different subjects was used. Every discovery cohort repertoire had been produced on one sequencing platform. Genome-wide SNP genotypes for about 65% of the roughly 700 donors were used in a later genetic analysis, which treated that subset as a discovery cohort. To study patterns of TCR occurrence, a later analysis re-analyzed previously published TCR beta repertoires from hundreds of donors and added high-resolution HLA genotyping. The aim of the study was to test whether cataloging public T cell receptors could identify signatures of past pathogen exposure. A few DR-DQ haplotypes were treated as single units for association and clustering because of strong linkage in the cohort. General study outcomes and caveats: The classifier was reported to diagnose cytomegalovirus status with high specificity and sensitivity in both the original cohort and the validation cohort. CMV serostatus was the only immune exposure information available for the cohort. HLA typing was unavailable for some donors at each locus, so association tests used only the typed subset. V-gene and J-gene trimming of TCR beta chains was associated with a missense DCLRE1C variant in a later genetic analysis, and the association was replicated in an independent cohort. A further reported finding was that TCR beta sequences accurately predicted the HLA-A and HLA-B alleles for most subjects in the first cohort. Because counts were too low, about 18 rarely observed V segments, including chromosome 9 orphons, were excluded from the earlier analysis of several hundred of the donors. According to a later genetic analysis, donors in an Asian-associated ancestry cluster had fewer N-insertions in productive TCRs than the roughly 670-donor mean. A later analysis found that TCR association rates varied across HLA loci, with DRB1 alleles showing the most associated TCRs and HLA-C alleles the fewest. Specific HLA alleles were associated with over 15,000 TCR beta sequences at a false discovery rate of 0.05 in a later analysis. An earlier analysis of some 560 of the donors showed that most TCR beta V segments appeared in productive rearrangements either about 87% or about 30% of the time, which broadly matched IMGT annotations. A later analysis reported that several top co-occurrence clusters appeared linked to parvovirus B19, influenza, CMV and Epstein-Barr virus. In vitro tests confirmed that three of the cytomegalovirus-associated TCR beta chains recognize cytomegalovirus antigens. A total of 150 to 200 TCR beta chains were listed by the study as associated with cytomegalovirus. When HLA alleles, especially DR and DQ, strongly co-occurred, TCR associations were difficult to assign to individual alleles. A group of highly shared sequence variants was considered likely to be a technical artifact of the sequencing pipeline. Most TCR sequences were observed very rarely across donors, whereas some public TCRs were present in many individuals. The authors suggested that the approach could potentially be extended to other disease states and immunological phenotypes. According to a later analysis, most CMV-associated TCR beta chains appeared to be HLA-restricted, and the HLA associations seemed to be driven largely by CMV exposure. The presence/absence analyses assumed that sequencing depth was roughly uniform across donors, and that assumption may not be true. The 87-base-pair reads could not distinguish some IMGT-functional V segments, including TRBV6-2 and TRBV6-3, so those segments were excluded. The cohort was sequenced for TCR beta chains only, and without alpha or paired-chain data the features that could be detected were limited. A later analysis found that HLA-associated TCR beta chains were more clonally expanded and had lower generation probabilities than equally common non-associated chains. Linkage disequilibrium might explain the correlated functional status among segregating V segments, but an unknown experimental factor could not be excluded.

Library preparation was by the immunoSEQ multiplex PCR assay. For the multiplex PCR, a mixture combining 60 forward primers for TCR Vbeta segments and 13 reverse primers for TCR Jbeta segments was used. The CDR3 region of rearranged TCR beta genes was amplified from genomic DNA with a multiplex PCR assay. The amplified TCR beta libraries were sequenced on the Illumina HiSeq System as 87-base-pair reads. In the original analysis: A later analysis tallied 70 million to 100 million unique TCR beta chains across the approximately 670 repertoires, and around 9.9 million of those chains were shared by two or more donors. To remove PCR and sequencing errors, raw reads were error-corrected and collapsed into unique sequences using a nearest-neighbor algorithm that merged closely related sequences. V, D and J gene segments were assigned by aligning CDR3 sequences to IMGT reference sequences. For a sequence to be retained, at least a six-nucleotide match to both a V gene segment and a J gene segment was required. Rearrangements were classified as productive when the CDR3 lacked stop codons and remained in frame with V and J, and all other rearrangements were classified as non-productive. Following IMGT convention, CDR3 was defined as the stretch from the second conserved V-encoded cysteine up to the conserved J-encoded phenylalanine. Sequences without an unambiguous match to a single V gene segment were excluded from the earlier analysis of approximately 560 of the donors. In an earlier analysis of approximately 590 of the donors, V segments were called functional above 56.7% productive rearrangements and were called segregating when the between-donor standard deviation exceeded 5%. A statistical classification framework was built to diagnose cytomegalovirus status from the catalog of TCR beta chain sequences. A later analysis assigned V and J genes by comparing TCR nucleotide sequences with IMGT/GENE-DB human TR gene sequences. A later analysis assigned CDR3 sequences and most-parsimonious VDJ recombination scenarios with the TCRdist pipeline. In a later analysis, every TCR beta chain was defined by the combination of its CDR3 amino acid sequence and its V-gene family, and reads without a unique V-gene family were dropped. In a later analysis, 500 to 650 highly shared, low-generation-probability nucleotide sequences were removed to address suspected cross-contamination and a sequencing artifact. A later analysis calculated a clonal expansion index for each public chain from normalized within-repertoire ranks of inferred template counts. In a later analysis, generation probabilities were computed using a VDJ recombination model fitted to out-of-frame rearrangements, and the results were checked against IGoR. Hypergeometric tests were used in a later analysis to score TCR-TCR, TCR-HLA and TCR-CMV co-occurrence, with a repertoire-size bias correction applied to the TCR pairs. To estimate false discovery rates, a later analysis permuted the HLA or CMV assignments 20 times. A later analysis grouped co-occurring TCRs with DBSCAN, adding TCRdist sequence similarity when clustering within HLA-allele-positive subsets. Repertoires with fewer than 30,000 or more than 120,000 public chains, plus five repertoires with anomalous nucleotide sharing, were excluded from co-occurrence clustering. TCRdb retrieved this table from immuneACCESS and kept in-frame rearrangements only. Not all clones are present; in checked studies, unresolved V genes account for under half, and no reason is known for the remainder. V and J calls and clone size are those listed in that table; D and trimming were worked out from the DNA. The sample records approximately 170,000 clones, about 79% of which are singletons. The top ten hold less than 2.5% of the sample.

V is reduced by 2 bases and J by 4 bases, leaving a spacing of 11 bases between them. From the cysteine up to the phenylalanine, the CDR3 has a length of 14 residues. Solely the CDR3 DNA is kept, with 42 bases framed from the first base. CDR1 MNHEY and CDR2 SVGAGI are derived from the germline V gene. The cohort comprised 666 healthy bone marrow donors. Cohort members were all nominally healthy when sampled, although unrecorded immune exposures were likely present. The donor was CMV seronegative and belonged to the group of more than 300 seronegative cohort members. A peripheral blood sample was provided by each donor, and peripheral blood mononuclear cells were used for TCR beta sequencing. The Qiagen DNeasy Blood Extraction Kit was used to extract genomic DNA from the blood cell samples. Comment on this clone: Its recognized antigen is unknown. Base quality data are lacking; no much larger clone is found one base away.

Material for sequencing was PBMCs. The sequence was collected from a woman between 50 and 59 years old in good health and CMV-seronegative. This chain joins TRBV6-5 to TRBJ1-1; no D gene can be assigned with confidence. The DNA sequence is as follows: TGTGCCAGCAGTTACGATTCGGCGGTCACTGAAGCTTTCTTT. Its amino acids are CASSYDSAVTEAFF.